The 26 T cell receptor beta chains in this list originate from one sample, sequenced in a study of naive and memory T cell subsets listed by TCRdb under 2017. Results and caveats for the whole study, not just this receptor: A few larger clonotypes were present in naive repertoires, particularly the CD8 repertoires, and these clonotypes were possibly memory cells re-expressing CD45RA.

Their cognate antigens are unknown. Library preparation used UMI-ligation and nested PCR. The sequencer listed for this sample is Illumina MiSeq. The beta constant-region primer consisted of an equimolar mixture of two oligonucleotides that together covered TRBC1 and TRBC2. Four rounds of PCR were used to amplify ligated cDNA, with nested alpha and beta constant-region primers being used together with the SP2 primer. TCRdb trimmed public reads at Q25 via fastp, called clones via MiXCR and kept in-frame beta chains. Here each entry gathers all rows of one CDR3 protein and keeps the most common genes and DNA. In this sample the table shows approximately 140,000 distinct CDR3 sequences, over 20% of which occur a single time. 0.11% of the sample is in the top ten clones. Sequencing was carried out using naive CD4+ T cells from blood. The cell subset or site label for this specimen denotes: naive T cells, CD45RA high CD27+. These TCRs come from a human donor in good health.

The V call is TRBV12-3 or TRBV12-4, the J call TRBJ2-7, with 8 positions matching TRBD2. V trimming: 5 bases; J trimming: 4 bases; junction bases outside the gene matches: 13. CDR3 size: 16 residues. The CDR3 bases are TGTGCCAGCAGTCCTGGCGCGGGAGGATCAGGTTACGAGCAGTACTTC. Encoded protein: CASSPGAGGSGYEQYF.

The chain combines TRBV29-1 with TRBJ2-1, with 7 bases aligning to TRBD1. In germline, CDR1 is SQVTM, CDR2 ANQGSEA. This CDR3 has 14 amino acids. Losses at the gene ends were 3 bases for V and 9 bases for J; bases not matched to a gene: 11. The CDR3: CSVDPRQGNGEQFF. Written as DNA, the CDR3 is TGCAGCGTTGACCCCCGACAGGGTAATGGTGAGCAGTTCTTC.

The V call is TRBV7-6, the J call TRBJ2-1, with 10 bases aligning to TRBD2. CDR3 length: 15 amino acids. J was trimmed by 7 bases and V by 5 bases; bases with no gene match: 8. Germline V lookup: CDR1 SGHVS, CDR2 FNYEAQ. The CDR3 DNA reads TGTGCCAGCAGCCCTATAGCGGGAGGCTTAAATGAGCAGTTCTTC. This encodes CASSPIAGGLNEQFF. The whole variable domain, remainder taken from reference TRBV7-6 and TRBJ2-1, is GAGVSQSPRYKVTKRGQDVALRCDPISGHVSLYWYRQALGQGPEFLTYFNYEAQQDKSGLPNDRFSAERPEGSISTLTIQRTEQRDSAMYRCASSPIAGGLNEQFFGPGTRLTVL.

This clonotype was counted a few times. V and J are TRBV29-1 and TRBJ2-7, with 9 bases identical to TRBD1. Germline V gives CDR1 SQVTM, CDR2 ANQGSEA. This CDR3 contains 13 residues. After removal of 6 bases from V and 6 bases from J, the junction contained 9 bases not matched to a gene. The CDR3 loop reads CSVSGQGRFEQYF. CDR3 sequence (DNA): TGCAGCGTGTCAGGACAGGGGCGTTTCGAGCAGTACTTC.

The V call is TRBV12-3 or TRBV12-4, the J call TRBJ2-1; 10 bases align to TRBD2. CDR3 size: 16 residues. With V trimmed by 6 bases and J by 1 base, 6 bases remained unmatched. The CDR3 nucleotides read TGTGCCAGCAGCCGTCGGACTAGCGGTTCCTACAATGAGCAGTTCTTC. Protein sequence: CASSRRTSGSYNEQFF.

J is TRBJ2-7 and V is TRBV6-5; no clear D gene. The CDR3 is 15 amino acids. Looked up from germline, CDR1 is MNHEY and CDR2 is SVGAGI. V dropped 2 bases and J dropped 5 bases, with 16 bases sitting between them. CDR3 in amino acids: CASSYKGLLSDEQYF. The CDR3 nucleotides read TGTGCCAGCAGTTACAAGGGCCTCTTATCGGACGAGCAGTACTTC.

In regard to this clonotype: A much larger clone differs by one base, so this may be a read error. The CDR3 loop reads CASSSKGLSSNKQFF. For the CDR3, the DNA is TGTGCCAGCAGCTCGAAGGGACTATCCTCGAATAAGCAGTTCTTC. The V gene is TRBV6-2 or TRBV6-3, the J gene TRBJ2-1; 7 positions agree with TRBD2. The ends lost 6 bases at V and 11 bases at J; junction bases unmatched: 16. The CDR3 sequence is 15 residues long. The germline V gene has CDR1 MNHEY and CDR2 SVGEGT.

The sample holds a few counts of this clonotype. This chain connects TRBV28 to TRBJ2-7; 11 positions match TRBD1. CDR3 length equals 14 residues. Losses at the gene ends were 6 bases for V and 0 bases for J; bases not matched to a gene: 1. The V gene's germline CDR1 is MDHEN and CDR2 SYDVKM. CDR3 protein: CASRGQGVSYEQYF. In DNA form, the CDR3 reads TGTGCCAGCAGGGGACAGGGGGTCTCCTACGAGCAGTACTTC.

Many counts were recorded for this clonotype. The chain is built from TRBV20-1 and TRBJ2-1; 8 nucleotides agree with TRBD1. CDR3 size: 14 residues. The ends lost 5 bases at V and 4 bases at J; junction bases unmatched: 7. Germline values: CDR1 DFQATT, CDR2 SNEGSKA (reference sequence). The CDR3 coding sequence is TGCAGTGCTCGACCGAGGACAGGGTACAATGAGCAGTTCTTC. Its translation is CSARPRTGYNEQFF.

The sample holds many counts of this clonotype. This sequence joins TRBV18 and TRBJ2-1; 8 bases are shared with TRBD1. The CDR3 covers 14 residues. J gave up 8 bases and V 4 bases, and 7 bases lay outside the gene matches. Looked up from germline, CDR1 is KGHSH and CDR2 is LQKENI. CDR3 in DNA: TGTGCCAGCTCACATGGACAGGGACGAGATGAGCAGTTCTTC. It is translated as CASSHGQGRDEQFF.

Many counts were recorded for this clonotype. This chain links TRBV27 with TRBJ2-6; D is possibly TRBD2 (5 bases). V was shortened by 6 bases and J by 0 bases, with 12 bases between the two germline ends. The CDR3 is 16 residues long. Germline V gene data show CDR1 as MNHEY and CDR2 as SMNVEV (reference sequence). Written as DNA, the CDR3 is TGTGCCAGCAGGAGGGTTCTCATCTCTGGGGCCAACGTCCTGACTTTC. Translated: CASRRVLISGANVLTF.

This clonotype turned up a few times. The rearrangement links TRBV9 to TRBJ2-5, with TRBD1 identical over 8 bases. Germline-derived CDR1 and CDR2 are SGDLS and YYNGEE. Trimming cost V 2 bases and J 1 base; bases outside gene matches: 7. CDR3 length: 16 residues. CDR3: CASSVGTGVIQETQYF. CDR3 in DNA: TGTGCCAGCAGCGTTGGGACAGGAGTAATCCAAGAGACCCAGTACTTC.

This clonotype was seen a handful of times. The genes are TRBV5-5 and TRBJ2-3; no clear D. This CDR3 contains 13 residues. V dropped 3 bases and J dropped 3 bases, with 8 bases sitting between them. CDR1 is SGHKS and CDR2 is YYEKEE in the germline V gene (reference sequence). CDR3 region: CASSSPATDTQYF. The CDR3 DNA reads as TGTGCCAGCAGCTCACCTGCGACAGATACGCAGTATTTT.

In its sample, this clonotype was seen many times. The chain couples TRBV18 to TRBJ2-2; 7 bases map to TRBD2. Germline V lookup: CDR1 KGHSH, CDR2 LQKENI. The CDR3 runs 15 residues. The ends lost 3 bases at V and 3 bases at J; junction bases unmatched: 4. The DNA of the CDR3 is TGTGCCAGCTCACCCCTAGCGGCGGACACCGGGGAGCTGTTTTTT. This translates into CASSPLAADTGELFF.

The chain couples TRBV28 to TRBJ2-1; D is uncertain. The ends were cut back, 7 bases at V and 9 bases at J, with 13 bases in the middle. Per the germline V gene, CDR1 is MDHEN and CDR2 is SYDVKM. This CDR3 spans 12 amino acids. The CDR3 reads CASNTLVGEQFF. DNA of the CDR3: TGTGCCAGCAACACATTAGTAGGTGAGCAGTTCTTC.

There are a few counts of this clonotype. This chain links TRBV6-2 or TRBV6-3 with TRBJ2-1; 7 nucleotides agree with TRBD2. CDR3 length: 15 residues. The germline gives CDR1 MNHEY, CDR2 SVGEGT. Trimming cost V 6 bases and J 0 bases; bases outside gene matches: 5. Here the CDR3 DNA reads TGTGCCAGCAGCTCCGGGACTACCTCCTACAATGAGCAGTTCTTC. This translates into CASSSGTTSYNEQFF.

This sequence joins TRBV5-1 and TRBJ2-7; D tentatively fits TRBD1 or TRBD2 (5 bases each). The germline CDR1 and CDR2 sequences are SGHRS and YFSETQ. CDR3 length: 15 residues. The V end lost 4 bases, the J end lost 3 bases, and 17 bases lay between the germline ends. The CDR3 DNA sequence: TGCGCCAGCAGCCAGTTCCGGGACGGATACTACGAGCAGTACTTC. Amino acids: CASSQFRDGYYEQYF.

This chain uses TRBV29-1 with TRBJ2-1; D unclear. The germline gives CDR1 SQVTM, CDR2 ANQGSEA. With 4 bases removed from V and 6 bases from J, the gap between germline ends came to 4 bases. The CDR3 sequence is 10 residues long. The CDR3 region is CSVVSNEQFF. CDR3 DNA sequence: TGCAGCGTTGTGTCCAATGAGCAGTTCTTC.

The chain is built from TRBV10-3 and TRBJ2-3; TRBD1 matches at 11 bases. The germline gives CDR1 ENHRY, CDR2 SYGVKD. The length of the CDR3 is 15 residues. Trimming at V came to 6 bases and at J to 6 bases, leaving 8 bases not matched to a gene. Here the CDR3 DNA reads TGTGCCATCAGGAGCGGACAGGGGGCTATGGATACGCAGTATTTT. This sequence encodes CAIRSGQGAMDTQYF.

This clonotype was counted only a few times. The V gene is TRBV14, the J gene TRBJ2-7; 11 positions match TRBD1. The germline gives CDR1 SGHDN, CDR2 FVKESK. J gave up 2 bases and V 3 bases, and 0 bases lay outside the gene matches. The CDR3 runs to 14 residues. Written as DNA, the CDR3 is TGTGCCAGCAGCCAGGACAGGGGGCCCTACGAGCAGTACTTC. It encodes CASSQDRGPYEQYF. Together with reference TRBV14 and TRBJ2-7, the CDR3 gives the full variable domain: EAGVTQFPSHSVIEKGQTVTLRCDPISGHDNLYWYRRVMGKEIKFLLHFVKESKQDESGMPNNRFLAERTGGTYSTLKVQPAELEDSGVYFCASSQDRGPYEQYFGPGTRLTVT.

The rearrangement uses TRBV12-5 and TRBJ2-1; D unresolved. This CDR3 is 15 amino acids long. The V gene lost 7 bases and the J gene lost 3 bases, with 16 bases spanning the gap. CDR1 LGHNT and CDR2 FRNRAP come from the germline V gene. The CDR3 DNA follows: TGTGCTAGTGCCCAGGAGTGGCAGAGCTACAATGAGCAGTTCTTC. Residues: CASAQEWQSYNEQFF.

The rearrangement links TRBV15 to TRBJ1-2, with D possibly being TRBD1 (6 bases). CDR3 length: 15 residues. Germline CDR1 and CDR2: LNHNV and YYDKDF (reference sequence). Trimming shortened V by 5 bases and J by 4 bases, and 17 bases separated the two germline ends. This chain's CDR3 is CATSFRGGYSYGYTF. The CDR3 coding sequence is TGTGCCACCAGCTTCCGAGGGGGGTACAGCTATGGCTACACCTTC.

The rearrangement joins TRBV7-8 to TRBJ2-1, with 15 bases lining up with TRBD2. The CDR3 is 15 residues long. Germline CDR1 SGHVS, CDR2 FQNEAQ. V lost 5 bases to trimming and J lost 10 bases; unmatched junction nucleotides: 6. The CDR3 protein is CASSLWTSGGGEQFF. The CDR3 DNA is TGTGCCAGCAGCCTATGGACTAGCGGGGGGGGGGAGCAGTTCTTC. Full variable domain (remainder filled in from reference TRBV7-8 and TRBJ2-1): GAGVSQSPRYKVAKRGQDVALRCDPISGHVSLFWYQQALGQGPEFLTYFQNEAQLDKSGLPSDRFFAERPEGSVSTLKIQRTQQEDSAVYLCASSLWTSGGGEQFFGPGTRLTVL.

The gene calls are TRBV5-1 and TRBJ2-5; possible D gene TRBD2, 6 bases. The CDR3 is made up of 13 amino acids. V lost 0 bases, J lost 3 bases, and 6 bases lay in between. CDR1 and CDR2 (germline): SGHRS, YFSETQ. Written as DNA, the CDR3 is TGCGCCAGCAGCTTGGGGACTAAAGAGACCCAGTACTTC. Protein product: CASSLGTKETQYF.

This clonotype was counted between two and nine times. The chain carries TRBV20-1 and TRBJ1-6, with 12 bases fitting TRBD1. In germline, CDR1 is DFQATT, CDR2 SNEGSKA (reference sequence). V lost 3 bases to trimming and J lost 7 bases; unmatched junction nucleotides: 7. There are 16 residues in the CDR3. In DNA form, the CDR3 reads TGCAGTGCTAGTGGGTTAGGGACAGGGGGCAATTCACCCCTCCACTTT. It specifies CSASGLGTGGNSPLHF.

This clonotype was counted between two and nine times. V and J are TRBV7-2 and TRBJ1-1, with no clear D. With 3 bases removed from V and 4 bases from J, the gap between germline ends came to 9 bases. Germline CDR1 is SGHTA and CDR2 is FQGNSA. This CDR3 is 13 amino acids long. CDR3 loop: CASSFEASTEAFF. The DNA for the CDR3 is TGTGCCAGCAGCTTCGAAGCATCCACTGAAGCTTTCTTT.